This T cell receptor (beta chain) was sequenced for a study of blood T cells in healthy people across ages. There are 13 residues in the CDR3. Trimming took off 3 bases at V and 3 bases at J, with 10 bases between the two ends. Germline CDR1 is SQVTM and CDR2 is ANQGSEA. PCR was performed a second time for about 7 to 12 cycles using a sample-barcoded 5' primer and a J-beta primer mix. Each CDR3 protein is one row after TCRdb ran MiXCR on the 5' RACE reads. Seen here are about 970,000 distinct CDR3 sequences, approximately 50% observed once, and the top ten hold roughly a fifth. The sample comprised blood. The chain recombines TRBV29-1 with TRBJ2-3; tentative D call: TRBD1 (6 bases). The receptor's source is a woman in her sixties in good health. CDR3 coding DNA: TGCAGCGTTGACGGGACACCGACAGATACGCAGTATTTT. This sequence encodes CSVDGTPTDTQYF.